A single sample is the source of the 21 T cell receptor beta chains below, sequenced in a study of CD8 T cells in Susac syndrome. RNA totalling about 0.45 to 1 ug underwent reverse transcription with random hexamers. TCRdb recomputed calls from the immunoSEQ multiplex PCR reads with MiXCR, one row per CDR3 protein. The sample contains more than 150,000 distinct CDR3 sequences, about 95% of which appear only once. The sequenced sample consisted of CD8+ T cells from PBMCs. All receptors derive from a human donor with Susac syndrome.

The chain uses TRBV5-1 and TRBJ2-2, with 8 bases fitting TRBD1. V lost 3 bases, J lost 4 bases, and 8 bases stayed unmatched. The germline V gene has CDR1 SGHRS and CDR2 YFSETQ. The CDR3 has 16 residues. The CDR3 protein is CASSSGQGLGTGELFF. CDR3 nucleotide sequence: TGCGCCAGCAGCTCCGGACAGGGTCTTGGCACCGGGGAGCTGTTTTTT.

The chain has TRBV5-6 and TRBJ2-2, with a weak D call TRBD2 (5 bases). Trimming removed 3 bases from V and 1 base from J, with 16 bases in between. Per germline, CDR1 SGHDT and CDR2 YYEEEE. CDR3 length: 17 amino acids. The CDR3 loop reads CASSSGSDWLNTGELFF. The CDR3 DNA follows: TGTGCCAGCAGCTCGGGGAGCGACTGGTTGAACACCGGGGAGCTGTTTTTT. The entire variable domain, with the rest obtained from reference TRBV5-6 and TRBJ2-2, is as follows: DAGVTQSPTHLIKTRGQQVTLRCSPKSGHDTVSWYQQALGQGPQFIFQYYEEEERQRGNFPDRFSGHQFPNYSSELNVNALLLGDSALYLCASSSGSDWLNTGELFFGEGSRLTVL.

This clonotype was detected only a few times. The V gene is TRBV9, the J gene TRBJ1-2, with 8 positions matching TRBD1. Trimming took 9 bases from V and 6 from J; bases not matched to a gene: 7. The CDR3 spans 12 residues. CDR1 is SGDLS and CDR2 is YYNGEE in the germline V gene. The DNA of the CDR3 is TGTGCCACAGGGGGCCAGGGGAATGGCTACACCTTC. Translation: CATGGQGNGYTF.

The chain uses TRBV11-2 and TRBJ2-7, with D hard to call. Germline CDR1 is SGHAT and CDR2 is FQNNGV. CDR3 size: 10 residues. V was pared by 3 bases and J by 7 bases, with 4 bases between. CDR3 in amino acids: CASSFREQYF. In nucleotides, the CDR3 is TGTGCCAGCAGCTTTCGGGAGCAGTACTTC.

The CDR3 sequence: CASSDGQGNNEQFF. In nucleotides, the CDR3 is TGTGCCAGCAGCGATGGACAGGGCAACAATGAGCAGTTCTTC. The chain is built from TRBV9 and TRBJ2-1, with 8 bases lining up with TRBD1. The CDR3 extends over 14 amino acids. The germline V gene has CDR1 SGDLS and CDR2 YYNGEE. J lost 5 bases, V lost 3 bases, and 4 bases had no gene match.

The V and J genes are TRBV7-8 and TRBJ2-3; 11 bases are a match to TRBD1. CDR1 is SGHVS and CDR2 is FQNEAQ in the germline V gene. The CDR3 consists of 17 residues. V was clipped by 0 bases and J by 2 bases; unmatched bases: 4. CDR3 sequence (DNA): TGTGCCAGCAGCTTAGCGCTTGGACAGGGGGCCACAGATACGCAGTATTTT. It encodes CASSLALGQGATDTQYF.

The chain employs TRBV13 and TRBJ2-2; 9 bases match TRBD2. CDR3 size: 16 residues. J was trimmed by 4 bases and V by 5 bases; bases with no gene match: 8. The germline V gene encodes CDR1 PRHDT and CDR2 FYEKMQ (reference sequence). The CDR3: CASSHPTSGITGELFF. CDR3 sequence (DNA): TGTGCCAGCAGCCACCCGACTAGCGGTATCACCGGGGAGCTGTTTTTT.

V and J are TRBV4-2 and TRBJ2-7; D not certain. Germline V gene lookup returns CDR1 LGHNA and CDR2 YNFKEQ. Trimming took 8 bases from V and 0 from J, leaving 14 bases between them. This CDR3 is built from 14 residues. The chain's CDR3 is CASSETESSYEQYF. The CDR3 DNA reads TGTGCCAGCTCCGAGACGGAGAGCTCCTACGAGCAGTACTTC.

V usage is TRBV5-1 and J usage is TRBJ2-4; TRBD2 might be the D (6 bases). CDR3 length equals 18 residues. Trimming took off 4 bases at V and 1 base at J, with 21 bases between the two ends. Germline CDR1 SGHRS, CDR2 YFSETQ. The CDR3: CASSPSGRGIAAKNIQYF. In DNA, the CDR3 is TGCGCCAGCAGCCCGTCTGGTCGGGGGATCGCGGCCAAAAACATTCAGTACTTC.

The chain links TRBV7-9 to TRBJ2-3; D is uncertain. CDR1 SEHNR and CDR2 FQNEAQ come from the germline V gene (reference sequence). The V end lost 1 base, the J end lost 4 bases, and 6 bases lay between the germline ends. CDR3 length equals 13 residues. CDR3 sequence (DNA): TGTGCCAGCAGCTTAGTACAACCAGATACGCAGTATTTT. This codes for CASSLVQPDTQYF.

This sequence joins TRBV4-1 and TRBJ1-1; D is unclear. Trimming removed 1 base at V and 2 bases at J, with 11 bases between. Germline V gene sequence: CDR1 MGHRA, CDR2 YSYEKL. The CDR3 runs 15 residues. For the CDR3, the DNA is TGCGCCAGCAGCCAAGCGGCCGAAGGAAACACTGAAGCTTTCTTT. This translates into CASSQAAEGNTEAFF.

The V and J genes are TRBV10-3 and TRBJ1-2, with TRBD1 identical over 7 bases. V lost 6 bases, J lost 2 bases, and 3 bases stayed unmatched. The germline gives CDR1 ENHRY, CDR2 SYGVKD. The CDR3 is 13 residues long. CDR3 loop: CAISGTANYGYTF. The CDR3 DNA follows: TGTGCCATCAGCGGGACAGCGAACTATGGCTACACCTTC.

The chain has TRBV7-9 and TRBJ2-7; no definite D call. The germline V and J ends were trimmed by 4 bases and 2 bases, with 9 bases remaining between them. The CDR3 length is 13 residues. Germline CDR1 and CDR2: SEHNR and FQNEAQ (reference sequence). The CDR3 loop is CASSSGAAYEQYF. The CDR3 nucleotides are TGTGCCAGCAGCTCCGGAGCCGCCTACGAGCAGTACTTC.

The chain combines TRBV9 with TRBJ2-3; D possibly matches TRBD1 or TRBD2 (5 bases each). The CDR3 covers 14 residues. Germline V gene data show CDR1 as SGDLS and CDR2 as YYNGEE. The V gene lost 3 bases and the J gene lost 0 bases, with 8 bases spanning the gap. CDR3 residues: CASSGWGSTDTQYF. CDR3 DNA: TGTGCCAGCAGCGGGTGGGGGAGCACAGATACGCAGTATTTT.

The V call is TRBV12-3 or TRBV12-4, the J call TRBJ2-7; possible D gene TRBD1, 5 bases. The length of the CDR3 is 13 residues. Trimming stripped 6 bases from V and 2 bases from J, with 11 bases between. The CDR3 DNA reads TGTGCCAGCAGCTCGACAGCAACCTACGAGCAGTACTTC. Protein product: CASSSTATYEQYF.

The chain has TRBV9 and TRBJ1-2; 12 bases are a match to TRBD1. V shed 2 bases and J 7 bases; nucleotides not matched to a gene: 12. The CDR3 is 17 residues long. Germline V CDR1 and CDR2: SGDLS, YYNGEE. The chain's CDR3 is CASSVHDSGTGGSGYTF. CDR3 coding DNA: TGTGCCAGCAGCGTCCACGACTCCGGGACAGGGGGCTCTGGCTACACCTTC.

This clonotype is a singleton in its sample. V is TRBV7-2 and J is TRBJ2-3; TRBD1 agrees at 7 bases. Germline loops: CDR1 SGHTA, CDR2 FQGNSA. The CDR3 runs 15 residues. J lost 3 bases, V lost 5 bases, and 8 bases had no gene match. The chain's CDR3 is CASSPDRVGTDTQYF. CDR3 DNA: TGTGCCAGCAGCCCCGACAGGGTAGGGACAGATACGCAGTATTTT.

J is TRBJ2-1 and V is TRBV7-2, with D perhaps TRBD1 or TRBD2 (5 bases each). The V and J ends lost 4 bases and 7 bases respectively, with 14 bases between them. This CDR3 is 14 amino acids long. Germline CDR1 SGHTA, CDR2 FQGNSA. CDR3 protein: CASSYGLGVNEQFF. For the CDR3, the DNA is TGTGCCAGCAGCTACGGGTTGGGGGTTAATGAGCAGTTCTTC.

This chain uses TRBV2 with TRBJ2-4; D is possibly TRBD1 (5 bases). V dropped 3 bases and J dropped 1 base, with 16 bases sitting between them. The CDR3 sequence is 17 residues long. Germline CDR1 SNHLY, CDR2 FYNNEI. CDR3 in amino acids: CASSDPLGAPAKNIQYF. The DNA of the CDR3 is TGTGCCAGCAGTGATCCGTTAGGGGCTCCTGCCAAAAACATTCAGTACTTC. The whole variable domain, remainder taken from reference TRBV2 and TRBJ2-4, is EPEVTQTPSHQVTQMGQEVILRCVPISNHLYFYWYRQILGQKVEFLVSFYNNEISEKSEIFDDQFSVERPDGSNFTLKIRSTKLEDSAMYFCASSDPLGAPAKNIQYFGAGTRLSVL.

V is TRBV5-1 and J is TRBJ2-7; 9 bases are a match to TRBD1. The CDR3 contains 13 residues. Germline loops: CDR1 SGHRS, CDR2 YFSETQ. The junction had 4 bases not matched to a gene; V was cut back by 4 bases and J by 5 bases. The CDR3 DNA is TGCGCCAGCAGCGGGACAGGGTCCCACGAGCAGTACTTC. Translation: CASSGTGSHEQYF.

The chain couples TRBV9 to TRBJ2-7; D may be TRBD1 (5 bases). Germline V gene data show CDR1 as SGDLS and CDR2 as YYNGEE. The CDR3 is 16 residues long. With 0 bases removed from V and 2 bases from J, the gap between germline ends came to 15 bases. CDR3 residues: CASSVASSDSPYEQYF. The CDR3 nucleotides read TGTGCCAGCAGCGTAGCTTCGAGTGACAGCCCCTACGAGCAGTACTTC.